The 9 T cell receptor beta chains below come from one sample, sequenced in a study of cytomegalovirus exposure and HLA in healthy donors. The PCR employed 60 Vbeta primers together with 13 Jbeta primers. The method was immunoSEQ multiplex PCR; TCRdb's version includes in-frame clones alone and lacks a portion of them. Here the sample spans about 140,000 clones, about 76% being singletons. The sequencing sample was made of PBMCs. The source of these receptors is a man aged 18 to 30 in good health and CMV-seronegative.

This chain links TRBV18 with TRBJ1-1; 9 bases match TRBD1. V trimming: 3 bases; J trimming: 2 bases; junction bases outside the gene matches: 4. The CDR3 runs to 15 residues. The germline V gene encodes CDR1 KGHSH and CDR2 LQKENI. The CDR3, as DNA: TGTGCCAGCTCACCTGGGGGACAGGGCAACACTGAAGCTTTCTTT. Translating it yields CASSPGGQGNTEAFF.

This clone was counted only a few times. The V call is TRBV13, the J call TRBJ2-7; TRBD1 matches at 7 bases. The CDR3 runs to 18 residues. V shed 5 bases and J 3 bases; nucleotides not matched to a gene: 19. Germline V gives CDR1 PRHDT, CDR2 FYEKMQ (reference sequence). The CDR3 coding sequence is TGTGCCAGCAGCCGGTCCAGGACCAGGGACAGCGAAGACTACGAGCAGTACTTC. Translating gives CASSRSRTRDSEDYEQYF.

The chain's CDR3 is CASSLDSGNTIYF. CDR3 nucleotides: TGTGCCAGCAGCTTAGACAGTGGAAACACCATATATTTT. The chain couples TRBV7-3 to TRBJ1-3; possibly TRBD1 for D (5 bases). V gave up 2 bases and J gave up 3 bases, with 5 bases separating them. The CDR3 totals 13 residues. Germline V CDR1 and CDR2: SGHTA, FQGTGA. Using reference TRBV7-3 and TRBJ1-3 for the parts outside the CDR3, the full variable domain is GAGVSQTPSNKVTEKGKYVELRCDPISGHTALYWYRQSLGQGPEFLIYFQGTGAADDSGLPNDRFFAVRPEGSVSTLKIQRTERGDSAVYLCASSLDSGNTIYFGEGSWLTVV.

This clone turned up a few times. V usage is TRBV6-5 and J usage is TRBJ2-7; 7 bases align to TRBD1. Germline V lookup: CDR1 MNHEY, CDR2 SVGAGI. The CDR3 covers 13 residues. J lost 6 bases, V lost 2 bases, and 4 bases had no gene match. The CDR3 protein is CASSYLRGSEQYF. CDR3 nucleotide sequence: TGTGCCAGCAGTTACCTCAGGGGGTCCGAGCAGTACTTC.

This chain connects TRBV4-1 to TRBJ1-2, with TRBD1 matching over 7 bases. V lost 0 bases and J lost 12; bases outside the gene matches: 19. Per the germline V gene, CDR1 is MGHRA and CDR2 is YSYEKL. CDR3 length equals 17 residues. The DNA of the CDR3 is TGCGCCAGCAGCCAAGATAATGTCGGGACAGTTTCCCCACTCCACACCTTC. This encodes CASSQDNVGTVSPLHTF.

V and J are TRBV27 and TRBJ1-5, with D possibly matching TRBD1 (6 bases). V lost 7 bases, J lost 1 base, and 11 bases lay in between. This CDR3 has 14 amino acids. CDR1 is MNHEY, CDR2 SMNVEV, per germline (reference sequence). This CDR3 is CASNQQGSNQPQHF. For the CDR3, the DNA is TGTGCCAGCAACCAACAGGGAAGCAATCAGCCCCAGCATTTT.

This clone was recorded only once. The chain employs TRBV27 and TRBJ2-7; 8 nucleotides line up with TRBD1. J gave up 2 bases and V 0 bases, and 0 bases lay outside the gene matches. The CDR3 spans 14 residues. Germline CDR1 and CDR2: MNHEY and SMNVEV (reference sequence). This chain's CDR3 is CASSLSGQAYEQYF. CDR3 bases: TGTGCCAGCAGTTTATCGGGACAGGCCTACGAGCAGTACTTC.

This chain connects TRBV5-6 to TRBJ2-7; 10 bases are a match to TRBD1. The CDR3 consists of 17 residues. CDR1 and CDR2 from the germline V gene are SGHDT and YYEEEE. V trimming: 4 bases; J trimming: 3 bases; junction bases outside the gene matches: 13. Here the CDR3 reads CASSPGQGKVYHYEQYF. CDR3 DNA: TGTGCCAGCAGCCCGGGACAGGGGAAAGTGTATCACTACGAGCAGTACTTC.

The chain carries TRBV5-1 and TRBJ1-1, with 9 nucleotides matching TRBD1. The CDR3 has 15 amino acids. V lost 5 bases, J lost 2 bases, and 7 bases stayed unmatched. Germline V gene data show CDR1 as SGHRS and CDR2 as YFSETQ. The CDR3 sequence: CASREWTGVNTEAFF. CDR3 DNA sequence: TGCGCCAGCAGGGAATGGACAGGGGTAAACACTGAAGCTTTCTTT.